These T cell receptor beta chains were read from a single sample in a study of CD8 T cells in Susac syndrome. Using its own MiXCR run on the immunoSEQ multiplex PCR reads, TCRdb lists one record per CDR3 protein. The repertoire has fewer than 150,000 distinct CDR3 sequences, 85% to 95% of them found once; the top ten carry roughly 0.088%. The sample was CD4+ T cells from PBMCs. The receptors shown here come from a human donor with multiple sclerosis. CDR3s include the opening cysteine and the closing phenylalanine or tryptophan.

v_call: TRBV29-1
j_call: TRBJ1-2
cdr3_aa: CSVERDSYGYTF

v_call: TRBV6-5
j_call: TRBJ2-5
cdr3_aa: CASSPGVAGRKTQYF

v_call: TRBV29-1
j_call: TRBJ1-2
cdr3_aa: CSVPEFPYYGYTF

v_call: TRBV3-1
j_call: TRBJ2-2
cdr3_aa: CASSHLRGPGELFF

v_call: TRBV5-1
j_call: TRBJ1-4
cdr3_aa: CASSTRGTNEKLFF

v_call: TRBV3-1
j_call: TRBJ1-2
cdr3_aa: CASSPGTGKYGYTF

v_call: TRBV7-9
j_call: TRBJ2-2
cdr3_aa: CASSTGQGGPGELFF

v_call: TRBV18
j_call: TRBJ1-2
cdr3_aa: CASSPGTGRNYGYTF

v_call: TRBV12-3/TRBV12-4
j_call: TRBJ1-1
cdr3_aa: CASRAAMGRGEAFF

v_call: TRBV5-1
j_call: TRBJ2-3
cdr3_aa: CASSLEIGEAQYF